The sequence of this T cell receptor (beta chain) was determined in a study of blood T cell repertoires in COVID-19. Turning to the study itself: Researchers got acute and convalescent COVID-19 samples from the United States, Italy and Spain. PBMCs, B-cell-depleted T cells, or T cells provided the cDNA or gDNA that made up the material.

The CDR3 contains 15 residues. V dropped 5 bases and J dropped 0 bases, with 13 bases sitting between them. Per germline, CDR1 MDHEN and CDR2 SYDVKM. Original processing methods: Reference gene primer amplification in the assay estimated nucleated cell counts. Libraries were prepared by immunoSEQ multiplex PCR; TCRdb keeps only in-frame clonotypes and omits some of them. For V, J and clone size, that table is used; D and trimming come from the DNA. This table holds 200,000 or so clones, 88% found once. The chain couples TRBV28 to TRBJ1-1; D perhaps matches TRBD1 (6 bases). Sequencing was carried out using peripheral blood. This receptor was obtained from a man between 65 and 85 years old with active or convalescent COVID-19. CDR3 sequence (DNA): TGTGCCAGCAGTCAGGGGCACGGCCTGAACACTGAAGCTTTCTTT. Protein sequence: CASSQGHGLNTEAFF.